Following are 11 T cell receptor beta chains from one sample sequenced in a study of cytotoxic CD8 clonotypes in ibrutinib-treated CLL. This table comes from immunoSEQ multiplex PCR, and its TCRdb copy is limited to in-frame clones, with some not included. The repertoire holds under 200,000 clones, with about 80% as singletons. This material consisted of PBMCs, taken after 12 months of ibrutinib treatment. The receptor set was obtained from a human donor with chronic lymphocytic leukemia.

The CDR3 DNA is TGTGCCAGCAGCTTGGAGACAGGGTTTTTAACCGGCGAGCAGTACTTC. Amino acid sequence: CASSLETGFLTGEQYF. This chain connects TRBV7-2 to TRBJ2-7, with 7 bases aligning to TRBD1. The CDR3 runs 16 residues. The trim removed 3 bases at V and 6 bases at J, leaving 14 bases unmatched. Germline CDR1 is SGHTA and CDR2 is FQGNSA.

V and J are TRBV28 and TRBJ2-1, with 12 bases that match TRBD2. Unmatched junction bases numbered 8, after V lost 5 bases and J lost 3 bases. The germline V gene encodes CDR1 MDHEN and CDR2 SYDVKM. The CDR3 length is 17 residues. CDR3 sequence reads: CASSPETSGGVYNEQFF. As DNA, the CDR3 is TGTGCCAGCAGTCCGGAGACTAGCGGGGGAGTCTACAATGAGCAGTTCTTC.

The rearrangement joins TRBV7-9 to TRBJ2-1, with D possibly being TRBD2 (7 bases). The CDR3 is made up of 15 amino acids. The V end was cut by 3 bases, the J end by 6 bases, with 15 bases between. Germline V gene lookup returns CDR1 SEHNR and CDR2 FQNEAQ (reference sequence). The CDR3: CASSFLGAGANEQFF. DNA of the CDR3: TGTGCCAGCAGCTTCCTGGGGGCGGGGGCCAATGAGCAGTTCTTC.

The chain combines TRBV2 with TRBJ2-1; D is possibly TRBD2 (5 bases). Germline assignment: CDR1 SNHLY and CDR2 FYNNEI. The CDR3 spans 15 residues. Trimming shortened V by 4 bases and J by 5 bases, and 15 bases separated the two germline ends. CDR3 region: CASSGLRVANNEQFF. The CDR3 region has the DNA TGTGCCAGCAGTGGCCTGCGGGTTGCCAACAATGAGCAGTTCTTC.

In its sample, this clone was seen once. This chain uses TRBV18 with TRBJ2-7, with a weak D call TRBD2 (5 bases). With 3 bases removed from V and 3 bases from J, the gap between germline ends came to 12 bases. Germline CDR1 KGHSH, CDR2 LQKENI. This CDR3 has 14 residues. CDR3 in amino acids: CASSPAGLDYEQYF. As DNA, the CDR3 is TGTGCCAGCTCACCGGCCGGACTGGACTACGAGCAGTACTTC.

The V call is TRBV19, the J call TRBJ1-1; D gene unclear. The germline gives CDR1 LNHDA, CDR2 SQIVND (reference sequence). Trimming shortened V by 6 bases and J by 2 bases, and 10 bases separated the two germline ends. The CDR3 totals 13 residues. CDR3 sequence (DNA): TGTGCCAGTAGACGGGTAAGCAACACTGAAGCTTTCTTT. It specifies CASRRVSNTEAFF.

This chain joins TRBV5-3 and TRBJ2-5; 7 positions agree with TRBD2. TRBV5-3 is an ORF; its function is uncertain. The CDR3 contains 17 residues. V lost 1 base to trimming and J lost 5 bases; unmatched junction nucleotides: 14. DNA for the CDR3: TGTGCCAGAAGCTTGAAAGCGCTAGCTGGGGGGGAGGAGACCCAGTACTTC. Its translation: CARSLKALAGGEETQYF.

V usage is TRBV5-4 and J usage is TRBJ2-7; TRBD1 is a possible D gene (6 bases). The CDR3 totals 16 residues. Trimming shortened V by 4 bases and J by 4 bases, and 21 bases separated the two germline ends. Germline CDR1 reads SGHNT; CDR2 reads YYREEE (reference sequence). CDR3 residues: CASSPGTSGSRYEQYF. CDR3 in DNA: TGTGCCAGCAGCCCCGGGACATCAGGATCACGGTACGAGCAGTACTTC.

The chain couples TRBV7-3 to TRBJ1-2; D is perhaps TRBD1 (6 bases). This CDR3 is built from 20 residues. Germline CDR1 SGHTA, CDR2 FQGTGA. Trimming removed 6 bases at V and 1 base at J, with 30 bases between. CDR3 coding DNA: TGTGCCAGCAGGGGGATCTACTTGGACAGCCGACGTATGGATAACTATGGCTACACCTTC. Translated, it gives CASRGIYLDSRRMDNYGYTF. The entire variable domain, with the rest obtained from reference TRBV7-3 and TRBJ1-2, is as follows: GAGVSQTPSNKVTEKGKYVELRCDPISGHTALYWYRQSLGQGPEFLIYFQGTGAADDSGLPNDRFFAVRPEGSVSTLKIQRTERGDSAVYLCASRGIYLDSRRMDNYGYTFGSGTRLTVV.

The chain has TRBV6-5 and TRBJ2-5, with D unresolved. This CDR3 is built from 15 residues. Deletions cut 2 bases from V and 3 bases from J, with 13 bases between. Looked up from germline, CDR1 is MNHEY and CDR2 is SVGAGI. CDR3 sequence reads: CASSYLAENEETQYF. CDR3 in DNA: TGTGCCAGCAGTTACCTCGCGGAGAATGAAGAGACCCAGTACTTC.

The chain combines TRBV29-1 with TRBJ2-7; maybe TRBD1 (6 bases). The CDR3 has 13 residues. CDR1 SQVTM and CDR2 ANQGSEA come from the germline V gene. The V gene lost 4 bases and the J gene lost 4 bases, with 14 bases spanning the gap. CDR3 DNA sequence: TGCAGCGTTGTGGGACATAGTACGTACGAGCAGTACTTC. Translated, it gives CSVVGHSTYEQYF.